Listed below are T cell receptor beta chains from one sample, sequenced in a study of radiation and T cells in renal cell carcinoma. Some clones are missing from TCRdb's copy, which holds only in-frame ones; the method was immunoSEQ multiplex PCR. The top ten clones hold 17% of a sample with 120,000 to 150,000 clones, 80% to 90% of them seen once. The specimen was blood, collected from a patient whose treatment included radiotherapy and nephrectomy. All receptors come from a woman aged 45-59 years with renal cell carcinoma. CDR3s include the opening cysteine and the closing phenylalanine or tryptophan. D genes are given only for firm matches. Some rows mark clone size as missing; the rest say once, few, many or name a class of expanded clone.

abundance	v_gene	j_gene	d_gene	CDR3aa	CDR3nt
NA	TRBV10-3	TRBJ1-3	TRBD1	CAISLGTGDSGNTIYF	TGTGCCATCAGCCTAGGGACAGGGGACTCTGGAAACACCATATATTTT
NA	TRBV7-2	TRBJ2-5	NA	CASSFNARETQYF	TGTGCCAGCAGCTTTAACGCAAGAGAGACCCAGTACTTC
NA	TRBV7-8	TRBJ2-5	NA	CASSLGPGKTQYF	TGTGCCAGCAGCTTGGGGCCAGGAAAGACCCAGTACTTC
NA	TRBV5-4	TRBJ2-5	NA	CASSGPGVGETQYF	TGTGCCAGCAGCGGTCCCGGGGTGGGGGAGACCCAGTACTTC
NA	TRBV2	TRBJ1-2	NA	CASSADRNNYGYTF	TGTGCCAGCAGTGCGGACAGAAATAACTATGGCTACACCTTC
NA	TRBV7-2	TRBJ2-1	TRBD2	CASSLAGGTYNEQFF	TGTGCCAGCAGCTTAGCGGGAGGGACCTACAATGAGCAGTTCTTC
NA	TRBV9	TRBJ2-5	NA	CASSVAGLSYQETQYF	TGTGCCAGCAGCGTAGCGGGACTCTCGTACCAAGAGACCCAGTACTTC
NA	TRBV6-5	TRBJ2-5	TRBD1	CASRPTGEGGETQYF	TGTGCCAGCAGGCCTACAGGGGAAGGTGGAGAGACCCAGTACTTC
NA	TRBV25-1	TRBJ2-6	NA	CASSVDSSSSGANVLTF	TGTGCCAGCAGTGTGGACAGTAGCTCCTCTGGGGCCAACGTCCTGACTTTC
NA	TRBV25-1	TRBJ2-7	NA	CASSTSANEQYF	TGTGCCAGCAGTACGTCAGCCAACGAGCAGTACTTC
NA	TRBV9	TRBJ2-1	NA	CASSVVDYAYNEQFF	TGTGCCAGCAGCGTAGTGGACTATGCATACAATGAGCAGTTCTTC
NA	TRBV6-5	TRBJ2-2	NA	CASSSGRIANTGELFF	TGTGCCAGCAGTTCCGGACGGATAGCGAACACCGGGGAGCTGTTTTTT
NA	TRBV19	TRBJ1-5	NA	CASSILREGAQHF	TGTGCCAGTAGTATTTTACGGGAGGGGGCCCAGCATTTT
NA	TRBV27	TRBJ1-1	NA	CASSLSRGNAEAFF	TGTGCCAGCAGTTTATCGAGGGGGAACGCTGAAGCTTTCTTT
once	TRBV28	TRBJ1-5	NA	CASILTGRQPQHF	TGTGCCAGCATCTTGACCGGGAGGCAGCCCCAGCATTTT
NA	TRBV7-8	TRBJ1-1	NA	CASSPLGGNTEAFF	TGTGCCAGCAGCCCACTCGGGGGGAACACTGAAGCTTTCTTT
once	TRBV2	TRBJ2-2	TRBD1	CASSRIQGANTGELFF	TGTGCCAGCAGCCGTATTCAGGGGGCGAACACCGGGGAGCTGTTTTTT
NA	TRBV4-3	TRBJ1-1	NA	CASSPSPAGPNTEAFF	TGCGCCAGCAGCCCGAGCCCGGCAGGCCCGAACACTGAAGCTTTCTTT
NA	TRBV5-1	TRBJ2-2	TRBD1	CASSLRTGANTGELFF	TGCGCCAGCAGCCTTAGGACAGGGGCGAACACCGGGGAGCTGTTTTTT
once	TRBV11-3	TRBJ2-2	NA	CASSSLLGGELFF	TGTGCCAGCAGCTCCCTTTTAGGCGGGGAGCTGTTTTTT
NA	TRBV25-1	TRBJ2-3	TRBD2	CASSRSGGTSTDTQYF	TGTGCCAGCTCAAGAAGCGGGGGGACTAGCACAGATACGCAGTATTTT
NA	TRBV5-1	TRBJ2-1	NA	CASSLRATDGQFF	TGCGCCAGCAGCTTGAGGGCCACCGATGGGCAGTTCTTC
NA	TRBV30	TRBJ2-6	NA	CAWTRGRSSSGANVLTF	TGTGCCTGGACCCGGGGGAGGTCCAGCTCTGGGGCCAACGTCCTGACTTTC
NA	TRBV11-2	TRBJ2-1	NA	CASSLGLGNEQFF	TGTGCCAGCAGCTTAGGGCTAGGCAATGAGCAGTTCTTC
NA	TRBV28	TRBJ1-5	NA	CASTAGNQPQHF	TGTGCCAGCACCGCGGGGAATCAGCCCCAGCATTTT
NA	TRBV9	TRBJ1-1	NA	CASSPQTENTEAFF	TGTGCCAGCAGCCCCCAGACGGAGAACACTGAAGCTTTCTTT
NA	TRBV7-9	TRBJ1-1	NA	CASSYRTGGTEAFF	TGTGCCAGCAGCTATCGGACCGGGGGGACTGAAGCTTTCTTT
once	TRBV12-5	TRBJ2-2	NA	CASGVGGLPGELFF	TGTGCTAGTGGGGTTGGGGGGCTACCTGGGGAGCTGTTTTTT
NA	TRBV28	TRBJ1-4	NA	CASSVRLGEKLFF	TGTGCCAGCAGTGTCCGGTTGGGTGAAAAACTGTTTTTT